The T cell receptor beta chain under discussion was sequenced for a study of blood T cell repertoires in COVID-19. Germline CDR1 SGHRS, CDR2 YFSETQ. V shed 0 bases and J 7 bases; nucleotides not matched to a gene: 6. This CDR3 region has 16 residues. Profiled with immunoSEQ multiplex PCR; TCRdb holds only in-frame clones, not every one. The profile shows some 300,000 clones, 90% of them singletons. The source of this sequence is a woman between 40 and 55 years old with COVID-19, enrolled during active disease. Sequencing was done on a sample of peripheral blood. V usage is TRBV5-1 and J usage is TRBJ2-1; the match to TRBD2 covers 11 bases. For the CDR3, the DNA is TGCGCCAGCAGCTTGGTGACTAGCGGGGATCTGAATGAGCAGTTCTTC. Translation: CASSLVTSGDLNEQFF.